This T cell receptor beta chain is from a study of shared clonotypes between healthy human individuals. The germline CDR1 and CDR2 sequences are MNHEY and SVGAGI. This CDR3 is built from 16 residues. V was pared by 4 bases and J by 4 bases, with 19 bases between. 300 ng DNA, about 30,000 T cell genomes, went into unsorted PBMC replicate PCRs. The repertoire was sequenced with immunoSEQ multiplex PCR; TCRdb's copy has only in-frame clones and lacks some. The table records 400,000 to 500,000 clones, 76% of them present only once. This clone was observed once. The gene calls are TRBV6-5 and TRBJ1-2; the D is unclear. The sample comprised PBMCs. The receptor's source is a woman between 35 and 50 years old in good health. Some clones in this sample may be carry-over from other donors' samples. CDR3 protein: CASSSPGLGKAYGYTF. Here the CDR3 DNA reads TGTGCCAGCAGTTCCCCTGGACTTGGTAAAGCCTATGGCTACACCTTC.